This TCR beta chain was found in a study of OX40 agonist ivuxolimab in advanced cancers. Whole-study context: The mean age was roughly 60 years, ranging from about 20 to 79, with more than 70% of participants male. Study-wide results and caveats: Among the lowest peripheral clonal expansion occurred in 0.1-3.0 mg/kg partial responders.

Only in-frame clones appear in the TCRdb table, and some are missing; sequencing was by immunoSEQ multiplex PCR. The profile shows about 58,000 clones, 65% to 85% of them singletons. Peripheral blood came from all dose cohorts at three timepoints. The CDR3 runs 16 residues. After removal of 5 bases from V and 6 bases from J, the junction contained 8 bases not matched to a gene. Germline lookup yields CDR1 ENHRY and CDR2 SYGVKD. This clone was seen a single time. The target antigen is unknown. The origin of this receptor is an adult with an advanced solid tumor such as melanoma, head and neck, liver or kidney cancer. The J gene is TRBJ1-6, the V gene TRBV10-3, with 9 bases that match TRBD1. This specimen was CD4+ or CD8+ T cells sorted from blood, taken in a trial of the OX40 agonist ivuxolimab. The CDR3, as DNA: TGTGCCATCAGTCCCGGGACAGGGAGTAGTAATTCACCCCTCCACTTT. Translation gives CAISPGTGSSNSPLHF.